A single T cell receptor (beta chain) is shown here with its context. What it binds is unknown. Input was 616 ng to 6,004 ng of genomic DNA from tumor or blood. This CDR3 contains 16 residues. The germline V gene has CDR1 LNHDA and CDR2 SQIVND (reference sequence). The V gene lost 1 base and the J gene lost 4 bases, with 16 bases spanning the gap. The sample is drawn from a study of T cells in tumors after PD-1 blockade. Across the study: Excluded were patients with checkpoint blockade, immunosuppressants, or radiotherapy or other anti-cancer therapy within 4 weeks. Mean per blood sample: 113,528 templates (about 24,679-260,000), around 35,000 unique clonotypes. Overall study findings and caveats: Some novel exhausted tumor clones appeared in pre-treatment blood, suggesting peripheral recruitment.

Some clones are missing from TCRdb's copy, which holds only in-frame ones; the method was immunoSEQ multiplex PCR. The sample contains fewer than 50,000 clones, around 85% of which appear only once. The TCR was taken from a human donor with basal cell carcinoma. This specimen consisted of PBMCs, obtained before anti-PD-1 treatment. The chain recombines TRBV19 with TRBJ1-2, with a possible D match to TRBD1 (6 bases). The chain's CDR3 is CASSIGLLTGFYGYTF. The CDR3 DNA is TGTGCCAGTAGTATAGGTTTGCTTACAGGGTTCTATGGCTACACCTTC.